The next 18 T cell receptor beta chains were all read from a single sample in a study of early T cells in non-severe SARS-CoV-2 infection. TCRdb re-derived calls from the 5' RACE reads in MiXCR, one entry per CDR3 protein. The sample includes about 77,000 distinct CDR3 sequences, about 16% seen only once; the top ten take roughly 3%. Sequencing used whole blood. The receptors stem from an adult who was a healthcare worker with PCR-confirmed SARS-CoV-2 infection or an uninfected control (not recorded which).

This clonotype was counted a single time. The chain employs TRBV12-3 or TRBV12-4 and TRBJ2-7; D ambiguous. This CDR3 has 15 residues. Trimming removed 4 bases from V and 3 bases from J, with 16 bases in between. CDR3: CASSSPPDGVYEQYF. The CDR3 coding sequence is TGTGCCAGCAGTTCCCCCCCGGACGGAGTCTACGAGCAGTACTTC.

The V and J genes are TRBV19 and TRBJ2-5, with TRBD2 matching 10 bases. This CDR3 comprises 16 residues. With 5 bases clipped from V and 5 bases from J, the junction kept 11 bases outside the gene matches. Germline V CDR1 and CDR2: LNHDA, SQIVND (reference sequence). The CDR3 reads CASSSLAGVGEETQYF. The CDR3 coding sequence is TGTGCCAGTAGTTCCCTAGCGGGAGTGGGAGAGGAGACCCAGTACTTC.

This clonotype came up many times. The V and J genes are TRBV29-1 and TRBJ2-2; no clear D. V was clipped by 6 bases and J by 5 bases, with 16 bases between them. The CDR3 contains 14 residues. Germline V lookup: CDR1 SQVTM, CDR2 ANQGSEA. The CDR3 bases are TGCAGCGTCGAACGTATTGGACGAACCGGGGAGCTGTTTTTT. Residues: CSVERIGRTGELFF.

V is TRBV10-3 and J is TRBJ1-3, with TRBD1 matching 7 bases. This CDR3 is 15 amino acids long. V trimming: 4 bases; J trimming: 0 bases; junction bases outside the gene matches: 3. From germline, CDR1 is ENHRY and CDR2 SYGVKD. DNA of the CDR3: TGTGCCATCAGTGGGGGACAGACCTCTGGAAACACCATATATTTT. Translating gives CAISGGQTSGNTIYF.

CDR3 loop: CASSPPGLGTDTQYF. In DNA, the CDR3 is TGTGCCAGCAGCCCGCCGGGACTAGGGACAGATACGCAGTATTTT. This chain joins TRBV3-1 and TRBJ2-3, with 8 bases matching TRBD2. Germline loops: CDR1 LGHDT, CDR2 YNNKEL (reference sequence). Trimming took 4 bases from V and 3 from J; bases not matched to a gene: 6. This CDR3 is built from 15 residues.

DNA for the CDR3: TGTGCCAGCAGCCAACGAGGCAGGGATTATTCACCCCTCCACTTT. Translation: CASSQRGRDYSPLHF. The chain is built from TRBV3-1 and TRBJ1-6; D is possibly TRBD1 (5 bases). The V gene lost 2 bases and the J gene lost 8 bases, with 13 bases spanning the gap. The CDR3 runs 15 residues. Germline assignment: CDR1 LGHDT and CDR2 YNNKEL (reference sequence).

In its sample, this clonotype was seen a few times. This rearrangement joins TRBV20-1 to TRBJ2-3; D is unresolved. The CDR3 sequence is 13 residues long. Germline assignment: CDR1 DFQATT and CDR2 SNEGSKA (reference sequence). Trimming pared 1 base from V and 0 bases from J, leaving 5 bases between. The CDR3 sequence is CSARAASTDTQYF. CDR3 nucleotides: TGCAGTGCTAGAGCGGCTAGCACAGATACGCAGTATTTT.

The J gene is TRBJ2-3, the V gene TRBV20-1; either TRBD1 or TRBD2 may fit D (5 bases each). Germline-derived CDR1 and CDR2 are DFQATT and SNEGSKA (reference sequence). The CDR3 totals 14 residues. Trimming cost V 5 bases and J 1 base, with 13 bases left between them. The CDR3 DNA sequence: TGCAGTGCTGAACCGGGACCCGGCACAGATACGCAGTATTTT. As protein: CSAEPGPGTDTQYF.

This clonotype was seen only a few times. The chain carries TRBV10-2 and TRBJ2-1, with D hard to call. Germline loops: CDR1 WSHSY, CDR2 SAAADI. Trimming left V 8 bases short and J 4 bases short, with 12 bases between. The CDR3 is 13 amino acids. The CDR3 loop reads CASWSMSYNEQFF. Written as DNA, the CDR3 is TGCGCCAGCTGGAGCATGTCTTACAATGAGCAGTTCTTC.

The V and J genes are TRBV12-3 or TRBV12-4 and TRBJ1-4; the D gene is possibly TRBD1 (5 bases). The V end lost 7 bases, the J end lost 4 bases, and 10 bases lay between the germline ends. The length of the CDR3 is 13 residues. The CDR3 sequence is CASNIGGNEKLFF. The CDR3 DNA follows: TGTGCCAGCAATATCGGGGGTAATGAAAAACTGTTTTTT.

This clonotype was picked up many times. The chain uses TRBV11-3 and TRBJ2-5; no clear D gene. Trimming took off 5 bases at V and 4 bases at J, with 17 bases between the two ends. Germline loops: CDR1 SGHNT, CDR2 YENEEA. This CDR3 spans 15 amino acids. CDR3 region: CASSPYGRLSETQYF. The CDR3 bases are TGTGCCAGCAGCCCATACGGACGGCTTTCAGAGACCCAGTACTTC.

This clonotype was detected only a few times. This sequence joins TRBV7-9 and TRBJ2-2; TRBD1 matches 8 bases. The length of the CDR3 is 20 residues. Losses at the gene ends were 5 bases for V and 4 bases for J; bases not matched to a gene: 21. CDR1 SEHNR and CDR2 FQNEAQ come from the germline V gene (reference sequence). The CDR3 coding sequence is TGTGCCAGCAGCCAAGTTGGGGACAGGCCATCCCTTTTTGGCACCGGGGAGCTGTTTTTT. This sequence encodes CASSQVGDRPSLFGTGELFF.

The chain carries TRBV20-1 and TRBJ2-7, with TRBD2 as a possible D gene (6 bases). The CDR3 is 16 amino acids. Between the trimmed V and J ends, which lost 3 bases and 2 bases, there was a span of 20 bases. Germline-derived CDR1 and CDR2 are DFQATT and SNEGSKA (reference sequence). CDR3 sequence: CSARTPPRGTTYEQYF. The CDR3 DNA reads as TGCAGTGCTAGGACTCCCCCGCGGGGTACAACCTACGAGCAGTACTTC.

The V gene is TRBV27, the J gene TRBJ2-5; D is ambiguous. Germline loops: CDR1 MNHEY, CDR2 SMNVEV (reference sequence). There are 15 residues in the CDR3. Trimming removed 4 bases from V and 4 bases from J, with 16 bases in between. CDR3 DNA sequence: TGTGCCAGCAGTTCCACACCCTTTGTGGGAGAGACCCAGTACTTC. Its translation is CASSSTPFVGETQYF.

This clonotype was seen a handful of times. This rearrangement joins TRBV3-1 to TRBJ2-1; TRBD2 matches 13 bases. CDR1 and CDR2 (germline): LGHDT, YNNKEL (reference sequence). The CDR3 spans 15 residues. Trimming cost V 6 bases and J 9 bases; bases outside gene matches: 8. DNA for the CDR3: TGTGCCAGCAGGATAGGACTAGCGGGAGTCAGTGAGCAGTTCTTC. Its protein product is CASRIGLAGVSEQFF.

The chain joins TRBV11-3 to TRBJ1-2, with D perhaps matching TRBD1 (5 bases). Looked up from germline, CDR1 is SGHNT and CDR2 is YENEEA. Trimming left V 1 base short and J 4 bases short, with 10 bases between. The CDR3 sequence is 14 residues long. Written as DNA, the CDR3 is TGTGCCAGCAGCTTAGGCAGGGATCGCTATGGCTACACCTTC. Translated, it gives CASSLGRDRYGYTF.

The chain employs TRBV20-1 and TRBJ2-1; possible D gene TRBD2, 5 bases. The CDR3 has 14 amino acids. The germline V gene encodes CDR1 DFQATT and CDR2 SNEGSKA (reference sequence). Trimming took off 7 bases at V and 3 bases at J, with 16 bases between the two ends. The chain's CDR3 is CSESRGLGYNEQFF. The CDR3 nucleotides read TGCAGTGAGAGTCGGGGATTAGGCTACAATGAGCAGTTCTTC.

This rearrangement joins TRBV3-1 to TRBJ2-7; D gene unclear. The CDR3 totals 16 residues. Germline loops: CDR1 LGHDT, CDR2 YNNKEL (reference sequence). V shed 1 base and J shed 6 bases, with 19 bases lying between them. The CDR3 region is CASSQGLQIRVAEQYF. The CDR3 region has the DNA TGTGCCAGCAGCCAAGGCCTACAGATTCGGGTGGCCGAGCAGTACTTC.